This TCR beta chain was recovered during a study of shared clonotypes between healthy human individuals. On the study more broadly: Three plates were used per donor for CD4 naive, three for CD4 memory, two for CD8 naive and one for CD8 memory.

Caucasian adults residing in Nashville, Tennessee made up all the donors. This clone was observed a few times. Original methodology: Sequence data from immunoSEQ were junction-only and lacked quality scores; consequently, filtering differed. Measured with immunoSEQ multiplex PCR; TCRdb has only the in-frame clones, and not every one. That table is the source of V, J and clone size, and D and trimming were worked out from the DNA. The table includes about 79,000 clones, about 61% detected once. Sequencing was performed on memory CD8+ T cells sorted from blood. Subset defined: CD45RO+ cells pooled with CCR7-negative TemRA cells. The TCR was taken from a man aged 30 to 39 in good health.

The CDR3 here is CAWNPGQGRVEQYF. In nucleotides, the CDR3 is TGTGCCTGGAACCCGGGACAGGGAAGGGTCGAGCAGTACTTC. V and J are TRBV30 and TRBJ2-7; the match to TRBD1 covers 9 bases. The CDR3 is 14 residues long. V shed 4 bases and J 6 bases; nucleotides not matched to a gene: 10. Germline V gene sequence: CDR1 GTSNPN, CDR2 SVGIG (reference sequence).